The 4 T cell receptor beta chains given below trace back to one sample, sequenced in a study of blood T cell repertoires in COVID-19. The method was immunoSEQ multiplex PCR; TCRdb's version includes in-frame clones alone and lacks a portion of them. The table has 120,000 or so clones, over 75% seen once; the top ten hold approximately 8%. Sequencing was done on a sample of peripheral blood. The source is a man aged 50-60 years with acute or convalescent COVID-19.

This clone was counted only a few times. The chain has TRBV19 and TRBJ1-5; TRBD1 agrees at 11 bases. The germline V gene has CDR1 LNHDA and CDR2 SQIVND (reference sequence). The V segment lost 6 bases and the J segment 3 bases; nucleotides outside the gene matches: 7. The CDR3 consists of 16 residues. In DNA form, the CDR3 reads TGTGCCAGTAGCACGGACAGGGGGCCTTACAATCAGCCCCAGCATTTT. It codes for CASSTDRGPYNQPQHF.

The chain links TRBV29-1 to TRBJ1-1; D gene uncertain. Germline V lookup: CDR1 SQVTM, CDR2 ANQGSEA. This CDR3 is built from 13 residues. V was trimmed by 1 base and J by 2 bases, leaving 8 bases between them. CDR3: CSVEVSGNTEAFF. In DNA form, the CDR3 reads TGCAGCGTTGAAGTAAGCGGCAACACTGAAGCTTTCTTT. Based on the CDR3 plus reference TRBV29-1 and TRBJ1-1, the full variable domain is SAVISQKPSRDICQRGTSLTIQCQVDSQVTMMFWYRQQPGQSLTLIATANQGSEATYESGFVIDKFPISRPNLTFSTLTVSNMSPEDSSIYLCSVEVSGNTEAFFGQGTRLTVV.

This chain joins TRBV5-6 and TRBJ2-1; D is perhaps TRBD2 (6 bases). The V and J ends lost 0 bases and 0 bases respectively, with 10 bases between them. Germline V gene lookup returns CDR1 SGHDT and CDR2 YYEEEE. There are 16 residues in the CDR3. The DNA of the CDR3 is TGTGCCAGCAGCTTGGACGGGAGTGGCTCCTACAATGAGCAGTTCTTC. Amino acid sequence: CASSLDGSGSYNEQFF.

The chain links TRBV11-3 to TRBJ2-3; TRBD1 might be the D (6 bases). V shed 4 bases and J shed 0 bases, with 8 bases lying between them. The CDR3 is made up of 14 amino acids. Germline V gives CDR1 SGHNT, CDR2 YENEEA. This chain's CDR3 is CASSSQGSTDTQYF. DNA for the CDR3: TGTGCCAGCAGCTCCCAGGGGAGCACAGATACGCAGTATTTT.